The TCR beta chain under discussion was sequenced for a study of T cells in tumors after PD-1 blockade. The method was immunoSEQ multiplex PCR; TCRdb's version includes in-frame clones alone and lacks a portion of them. The sample includes 45,000 to 60,000 clones, 79% of them seen just once. The CDR3 runs to 16 residues. With V trimmed by 3 bases and J by 6 bases, 10 bases remained unmatched. Germline V CDR1 and CDR2: SGHNT, YYREEE (reference sequence). The chain has TRBV5-4 and TRBJ2-5; 11 bases line up with TRBD2. The origin of this receptor is a human donor with advanced basal cell or squamous cell carcinoma (not recorded which). Sequenced here: PBMCs, sampled before anti-PD-1 therapy. The CDR3 bases are TGTGCCAGCAGCTCCGCACTAGCGGGAGTTGGTAAGACCCAGTACTTC. This sequence encodes CASSSALAGVGKTQYF.